This TCR beta chain comes out of a study of long-term antiretroviral therapy in people with HIV. Points on this clone: The antigen remains undetermined.

The CDR3 is 11 residues long. CDR1 and CDR2 from the germline V gene are DFQATT and SNEGSKA (reference sequence). V lost 8 bases and J lost 6, with 12 bases in between. Treatment for all HIV-infected participants took place in the United States. At survey level, the immunoSEQ assay was run in its v3.0 version. Sequencing used immunoSEQ multiplex PCR; TCRdb keeps in-frame clones, though not all of them. In the table there are under 20,000 clones, around 74% of which are singletons. Study results and limitations: Post-ART diversity increased but stayed below transplant donor controls. Specimen acquisition occurred between 2004 and 2017, potentially under older ART regimens.

The source material was unsorted PBMCs, sampled at the start of antiretroviral therapy, before treatment. This receptor was taken from a man aged 18 to 35 with HIV. The gene calls are TRBV20-1 and TRBJ2-3, with D unresolved. Here the CDR3 reads CSSRRLDTQYF. DNA for the CDR3: TGCAGTTCCCGTCGCCTGGATACGCAGTATTTT.